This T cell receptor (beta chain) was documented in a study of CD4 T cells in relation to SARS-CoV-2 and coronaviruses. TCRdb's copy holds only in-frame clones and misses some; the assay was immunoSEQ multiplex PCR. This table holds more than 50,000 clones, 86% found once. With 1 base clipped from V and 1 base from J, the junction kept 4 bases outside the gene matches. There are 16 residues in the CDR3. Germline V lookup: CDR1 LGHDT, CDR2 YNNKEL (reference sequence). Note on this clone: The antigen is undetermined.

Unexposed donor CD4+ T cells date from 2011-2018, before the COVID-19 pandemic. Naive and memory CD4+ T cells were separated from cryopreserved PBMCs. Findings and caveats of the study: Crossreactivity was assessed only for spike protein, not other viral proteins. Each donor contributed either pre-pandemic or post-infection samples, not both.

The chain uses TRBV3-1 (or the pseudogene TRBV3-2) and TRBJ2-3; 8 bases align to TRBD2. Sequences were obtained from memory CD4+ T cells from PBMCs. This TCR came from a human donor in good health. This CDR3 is CASSQVGRARTDTQYF. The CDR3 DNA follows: TGTGCCAGCAGCCAAGTCGGGAGGGCCCGCACAGATACGCAGTATTTT.